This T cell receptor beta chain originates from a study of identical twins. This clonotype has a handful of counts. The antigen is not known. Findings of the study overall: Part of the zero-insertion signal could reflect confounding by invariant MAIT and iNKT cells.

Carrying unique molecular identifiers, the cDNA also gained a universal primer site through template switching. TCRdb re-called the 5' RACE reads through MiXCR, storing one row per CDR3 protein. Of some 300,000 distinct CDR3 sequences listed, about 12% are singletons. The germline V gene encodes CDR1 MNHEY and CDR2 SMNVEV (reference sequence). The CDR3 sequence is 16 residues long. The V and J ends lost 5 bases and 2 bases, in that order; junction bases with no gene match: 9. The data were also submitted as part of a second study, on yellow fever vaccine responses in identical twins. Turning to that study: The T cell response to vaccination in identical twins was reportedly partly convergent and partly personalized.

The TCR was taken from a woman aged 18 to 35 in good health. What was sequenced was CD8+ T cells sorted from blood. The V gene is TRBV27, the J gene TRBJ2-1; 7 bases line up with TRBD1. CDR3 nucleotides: TGTGCCAGCAGTACAAAAGGGGGCCCCGCCTACAATGAGCAGTTCTTC. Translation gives CASSTKGGPAYNEQFF.